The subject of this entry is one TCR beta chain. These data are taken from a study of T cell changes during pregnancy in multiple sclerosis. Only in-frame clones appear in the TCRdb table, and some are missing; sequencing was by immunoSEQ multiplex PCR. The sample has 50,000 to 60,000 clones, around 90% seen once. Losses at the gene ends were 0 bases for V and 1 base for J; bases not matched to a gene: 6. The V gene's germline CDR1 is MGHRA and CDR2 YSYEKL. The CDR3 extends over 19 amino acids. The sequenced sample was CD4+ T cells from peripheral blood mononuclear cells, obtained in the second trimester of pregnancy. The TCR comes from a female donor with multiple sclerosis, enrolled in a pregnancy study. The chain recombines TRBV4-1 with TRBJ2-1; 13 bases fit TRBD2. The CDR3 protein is CASSQDRLAGGQSYNEQFF. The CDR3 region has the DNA TGCGCCAGCAGCCAAGACAGACTAGCGGGGGGTCAGTCCTACAATGAGCAGTTCTTC.